A single T cell receptor (beta chain) is shown here with its context. No cognate antigen has been identified for it. Base-call qualities are not available, and no considerably larger clone is one nucleotide away. These data originate in a study of blood T cell repertoires in COVID-19 (dated by TCRdb to 2020 to 2021). Study-wide context: The collaborator samples originated in the United States, Italy and Spain and spanned the acute and convalescent phases of COVID-19. Nearly every sample came with metadata listing a de-identified subject ID, COVID-19 status, age in years and sex. The samples were drawn from the first 160 participants of the ongoing ImmuneRACE study and from about 1,200 subjects provided by 6 global collaborators. The dataset comprised deeply sampled blood TCRbeta repertoires from subjects exposed to, actively infected with, or recovered from COVID-19. Where available, HLA class I and class II types were obtained from metadata supplied by the sample provider rather than from assay-based typing. The repertoires were made available in a free public database intended to serve as a resource for research on the immune response to SARS-CoV-2. The prospective study material was composed of cDNA or gDNA derived from T cells, B-cell-depleted T cells, or PBMCs.

TCRbeta CDR3 regions were amplified from genomic DNA using the immunoSEQ Assay, a bias-controlled multiplex PCR. In the paper's pipeline: Nucleated cell counts per sample were estimated from amplification of reference gene primers within the assay. Sequence reads were collapsed and filtered to measure the absolute abundance of every unique TCRbeta CDR3 rearrangement. For each sample, productive Simpson clonality was calculated by taking the square root of Simpson's diversity index across productive rearrangements. TCRdb took over this immuneACCESS table, retaining in-frame rearrangements with V and J assigned. Such tables are incomplete; in checked studies, under half of the missing clones stem from an unresolved V gene, and the remainder is unexplained. Clonal size and the V and J genes are those of that table, whereas D and trimming came from the DNA. The sample table lists around 10,000 clones, 85% to 90% of them with a count of one. The top ten clones comprise roughly 9.1% of the sample.

Reading from cysteine to phenylalanine, the CDR3 counts 15 amino acids. Left in the record is the CDR3 DNA by itself, 45 bases read in frame from the first base. Via the germline V gene, CDR1 is MNHEY and CDR2 SVGAGI. Germline trimming: 2 bases from V, 2 bases from J; junction bases outside gene matches: 4. Study-wide findings and limitations: How much clinical and demographic metadata was included differed by source and by participant, and the metadata was provided uncurated.

Each collaborating institution followed its own protocols to collect whole blood in K2EDTA tubes. For TCRbeta analysis, collaborators shipped samples as frozen whole blood, isolated PBMCs, or DNA extracted from either of those sample types. Material for sequencing was peripheral blood. The V and J genes are TRBV6-5 and TRBJ2-5, with 8 bases matching TRBD2. The receptor's source is a human donor in a cohort sampled during active COVID-19. CDR3 reads: CASSYGGGLQETQYF. The sequenced DNA: TGTGCCAGCAGTTACGGCGGGGGGCTTCAAGAGACCCAGTACTTC.